This TCR beta chain derives from a study of Ad26.COV2.S vaccination and SARS-CoV-2 variants. Study background: Participants got Ad26.COV2.S intramuscularly, once or twice 56 days apart. The study's findings and limits: For non-spike TCRs, breadth in vaccine recipients resembled that in placebo recipients.

Indicated treatment: 15 to 20 received Ad26.COV2.S at low or high dose, single or two shots; about 5 received placebo; per-sample allocation not given. At day 63 after the first vaccine or placebo injection, samples were drawn. The table came from immunoSEQ multiplex PCR; TCRdb's copy has only in-frame clones and leaves some out. The repertoire holds some 410,000 clones, with about 90% as singletons. Concerning this clone: Its target is not known.

V shed 4 bases, J shed 10 bases, and the junction held 7 bases outside the gene matches. Germline V gene sequence: CDR1 LNHDA, CDR2 SQIVND (reference sequence). The CDR3 has 14 amino acids. The rearrangement links TRBV19 to TRBJ1-4, with 9 bases aligning to TRBD1. The TCR comes from a person aged 18-60 years who received the Ad26.COV2.S COVID-19 vaccine or a placebo. The sequencing used peripheral blood, collected in a trial of Ad26.COV2.S vaccine versus placebo. This chain's CDR3 is CASSSTGTGRKLFF. The CDR3 DNA reads as TGTGCCAGTAGTAGTACCGGGACAGGGAGAAAACTGTTTTTT.